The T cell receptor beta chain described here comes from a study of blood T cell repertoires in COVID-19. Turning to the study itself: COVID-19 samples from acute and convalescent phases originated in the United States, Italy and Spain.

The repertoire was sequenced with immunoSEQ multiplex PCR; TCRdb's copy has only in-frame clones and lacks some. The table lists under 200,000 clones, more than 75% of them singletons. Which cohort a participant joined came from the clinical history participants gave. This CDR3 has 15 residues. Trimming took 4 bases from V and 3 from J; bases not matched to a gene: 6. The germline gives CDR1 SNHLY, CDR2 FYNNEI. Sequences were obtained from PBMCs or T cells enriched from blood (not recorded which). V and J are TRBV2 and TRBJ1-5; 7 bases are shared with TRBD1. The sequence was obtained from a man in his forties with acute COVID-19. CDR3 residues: CASSGRGTDNQPQHF. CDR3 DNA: TGTGCCAGCAGTGGCAGGGGGACGGACAATCAGCCCCAGCATTTT.